This entry lists 10 T cell receptor beta chains sequenced from one sample in a study of response to subunit inactivated influenza vaccine. TCRdb re-called the RT-PCR reads with MiXCR, one entry per CDR3 protein. This table holds almost 600,000 distinct CDR3 sequences, 12% to 15% found once. The starting material was PBMCs from blood, obtained less than 13 days after vaccination. All receptors derive from a man between 45 and 60 years old who received an inactivated influenza vaccine.

The V and J genes are TRBV3-1 and TRBJ2-5, with TRBD1 identical over 8 bases. The CDR3 spans 16 residues. V gave up 3 bases and J gave up 1 base; unmatched junction bases: 7. Germline V gene data show CDR1 as LGHDT and CDR2 as YNNKEL (reference sequence). DNA of the CDR3: TGTGCCAGCAGCCACCGGACAGGGCCAGTCCAAGAGACCCAGTACTTC. It specifies CASSHRTGPVQETQYF.

J is TRBJ2-2 and V is TRBV4-3, with D tentatively TRBD1 or TRBD2 (6 bases each). This CDR3 is 16 amino acids long. Germline V gene lookup returns CDR1 LGHNA and CDR2 YSLEER. Trimming pared 4 bases from V and 3 bases from J, leaving 15 bases between. Here the CDR3 reads CASSRTGWEDTGELFF. CDR3 nucleotides: TGCGCCAGCAGCCGAACAGGGTGGGAGGACACCGGGGAGCTGTTTTTT.

This clonotype was recorded at least ten times. This chain connects TRBV4-1 to TRBJ1-1; 8 bases align to TRBD1. The CDR3 is made up of 15 amino acids. Germline CDR1 MGHRA, CDR2 YSYEKL. V shed 5 bases and J 1 base; nucleotides not matched to a gene: 6. In nucleotides, the CDR3 is TGCGCCAGCAGCTCCACAGGGGGGACGAACACTGAAGCTTTCTTT. As protein: CASSSTGGTNTEAFF.

The chain is built from TRBV20-1 and TRBJ2-1; a possible D gene is TRBD1 (5 bases). This CDR3 spans 14 amino acids. CDR1 and CDR2 from the germline V gene are DFQATT and SNEGSKA (reference sequence). V lost 0 bases and J 6 bases, leaving 12 bases between the germline ends. CDR3 protein: CSARDLDSINEQFF. CDR3 bases: TGCAGTGCTAGAGATCTTGACAGCATCAATGAGCAGTTCTTC.

This clonotype was seen at least ten times. The chain recombines TRBV6-5 with TRBJ1-4, with 8 bases that match TRBD1. This CDR3 has 13 amino acids. Trimming took 3 bases from V and 10 from J; bases not matched to a gene: 4. Germline lookup yields CDR1 MNHEY and CDR2 SVGAGI. CDR3 nucleotides: TGTGCCAGCAGTTATACAGGGGGGCGAAAACTGTTTTTT. It encodes CASSYTGGRKLFF.

The table lists this clonotype with a few counts. This chain connects TRBV10-3 to TRBJ2-7; D possibly corresponds to TRBD2 (7 bases). The V gene lost 7 bases and the J gene lost 1 base, with 11 bases spanning the gap. This CDR3 is 13 amino acids long. The germline gives CDR1 ENHRY, CDR2 SYGVKD. Here the CDR3 reads CAIMGGTSYEQYF. The CDR3 DNA is TGTGCCATCATGGGGGGGACATCCTACGAGCAGTACTTC.

The rearrangement uses TRBV9 and TRBJ2-1, with 12 bases that match TRBD2. V shed 1 base, J shed 0 bases, and the junction held 2 bases outside the gene matches. Germline V gives CDR1 SGDLS, CDR2 YYNGEE. The CDR3 is 17 residues long. The CDR3 DNA sequence: TGTGCCAGCAGCGTATGGACTAGCGGGAACTCCTACAATGAGCAGTTCTTC. Translated, it gives CASSVWTSGNSYNEQFF.

There are a few counts of this clonotype. This chain joins TRBV12-3 or TRBV12-4 and TRBJ2-7; D may be TRBD2 (7 bases). The CDR3 covers 13 residues. V was pared by 6 bases and J by 6 bases, with 15 bases between. The CDR3 spells CASSPRGAGEQYF. As DNA, the CDR3 is TGTGCCAGCAGCCCTCGGGGGGCGGGCGAGCAGTACTTC.

This clonotype has more than one count but fewer than ten. The gene calls are TRBV12-3 or TRBV12-4 and TRBJ2-5; 14 bases fit TRBD2. Trimming removed 4 bases from V and 7 bases from J; junction bases left unmatched: 11. The CDR3 loop spans 17 amino acids. The CDR3 coding sequence is TGTGCCAGCAGTTCCGCCGGGACTAGCGGGGGAGCCGGGACCCAGTACTTC. It specifies CASSSAGTSGGAGTQYF.

This clonotype has at least ten counts. The chain couples TRBV12-3 or TRBV12-4 to TRBJ2-7; a possible D gene is TRBD2 (5 bases). The V gene lost 3 bases and the J gene lost 2 bases, with 8 bases spanning the gap. The CDR3 runs 13 residues. Here the CDR3 reads CASSFPGAYEQYF. The CDR3 region has the DNA TGTGCCAGCAGTTTTCCCGGGGCCTACGAGCAGTACTTC.